This is a list of T cell receptor beta chains from one sample in a study of shared clonotypes between healthy human individuals. Clones were read by immunoSEQ multiplex PCR, and TCRdb kept only the in-frame ones, dropping some. The sample gives over 2 million clones, about 90% of which show up once; 0.3% to 0.4% is in the top ten. Sequences were obtained from naive CD4+ T cells from PBMCs. The receptors come from a man aged 18-30 years in good health. Some clones in this sample may be carry-over from other donors' samples. The CDR3 runs from the conserved cysteine through the conserved F or W. D genes are given only for firm matches. Clone size is stated in some rows and not others, as once, few, many or a class when expanded.

size	J	D	V	DNA	CDR3
NA	TRBJ2-1	TRBD2	TRBV7-9	TGTGCCAGCAGCTTAGCCCCTAGCGGGAGTTGGGATGAGCAGTTCTTC	CASSLAPSGSWDEQFF
NA	TRBJ1-3	NA	TRBV6-5	TGTGCCAGCAGTTTTCCGGGGGTGTGTGTGAGTAACACCATATATTTT	CASSFPGVCVSNTIYF
NA	TRBJ1-2	NA	TRBV25-1	TGTGCCAGCAGTGAATATAAGGGGACGAACTATGGCTACACCTTC	CASSEYKGTNYGYTF
NA	TRBJ1-2	NA	TRBV6-5	TGTGCCAGCAGTTACTCGTTAACCAGGGAGTACTATGGCTACACCTTC	CASSYSLTREYYGYTF
NA	TRBJ1-4	NA	TRBV18	TGTGCCAGCTCACCCCAGGGGACTAATGAAAAACTGTTTTTT	CASSPQGTNEKLFF
NA	TRBJ2-7	TRBD2	TRBV19	TGTGCCAGTAGTAGCCGTCTAGCGGGGAGATGGTACGAGCAGTACTTC	CASSSRLAGRWYEQYF
NA	TRBJ1-4	TRBD1	TRBV30	TGTGCCTGGAGTCCCGGAGGGACAGTGAATGAAAAACTGTTTTTT	CAWSPGGTVNEKLFF
NA	TRBJ2-2	NA	TRBV6-1	TGTGCCCTAAGGGTAGGGAGGGAGCTGTTTTTT	CALRVGRELFF
NA	TRBJ2-3	NA	TRBV7-3	TGTGCCAGCAGCCCAGGGCTGACAGATACGCAGTATTTT	CASSPGLTDTQYF
once	TRBJ2-1	NA	TRBV5-6	TGTGCCAGCAGCTTTGACAATGAGCAGTTCTTC	CASSFDNEQFF
once	TRBJ2-1	TRBD2	TRBV14	TGTGCCAGCAGCTATCCTAGCGGGAGGGCCCCCAATGAGCAGTTCTTC	CASSYPSGRAPNEQFF
once	TRBJ2-3	TRBD2	TRBV7-2	TGTGCCAGCAGCTTAGGACTAGCGGGGGCCCCTGGGACAGATACGCAGTATTTT	CASSLGLAGAPGTDTQYF
NA	TRBJ2-1	NA	TRBV6-1	TGTGCCAGCAGTCAACGGGCAGGGGTTGATGAGCAGTTCTTC	CASSQRAGVDEQFF
NA	TRBJ1-4	NA	TRBV5-1	TGCGCCAGCAGCAGGGTAGGGTCAGAAACTAATGAAAAACTGTTTTTT	CASSRVGSETNEKLFF
NA	TRBJ1-5	NA	TRBV7-3	TGTGCCAGCAGCCCCGGACAGAATCAGCCCCAGCATTTT	CASSPGQNQPQHF
NA	TRBJ2-2	TRBD2	TRBV6-1	TGTGCCAGCAGTAATAGCGGGAGGTTTGACGGGGAGCTGTTTTTT	CASSNSGRFDGELFF
NA	TRBJ2-7	TRBD2	TRBV6-1	TGTGCCAGCAGGGTGGCTAGCGGGAGCGCCTACGAGCAGTACTTC	CASRVASGSAYEQYF
once	TRBJ1-5	NA	TRBV5-5	TGTGCCAGCAGCTCGATTCCGGGAGAAAATCAGCCCCAGCATTTT	CASSSIPGENQPQHF
NA	TRBJ2-1	NA	TRBV12-5	TGTGCTAGTGGAACCTCCCCGGCGGGGGCTTACAATGAGCAGTTCTTC	CASGTSPAGAYNEQFF
NA	TRBJ2-3	NA	TRBV15	TGTGCCACCAGCAGAACGGGAGGCACAGATACGCAGTATTTT	CATSRTGGTDTQYF
NA	TRBJ1-1	NA	TRBV28	TGTGCCAGCAGTTTAAACCCCATGAACACTGAAGCTTTCTTT	CASSLNPMNTEAFF
NA	TRBJ1-5	NA	TRBV7-9	TGTGCCAGCAGCTTAGGGGCGGTCAATCAGCCCCAGCATTTT	CASSLGAVNQPQHF
NA	TRBJ2-1	TRBD2	TRBV28	TGTGCCAGCAGTTCAACTAGCGGGAGGACTAGCTCCTACAATGAGCAGTTCTTC	CASSSTSGRTSSYNEQFF
NA	TRBJ2-5	NA	TRBV28	TGTGCCAGCAGTTTAGTCCCGACAGGTCTGAAGACCCAGTACTTC	CASSLVPTGLKTQYF
once	TRBJ1-1	TRBD1	TRBV7-3	TGTGCCAGCAGCCCCGGGACAGGGGGCACTGAAGCTTTCTTT	CASSPGTGGTEAFF
NA	TRBJ2-7	NA	TRBV28	TGTGCCAGCAACCCCAGGGTGGCCTACGAGCAGTACTTC	CASNPRVAYEQYF
NA	TRBJ2-1	TRBD2	TRBV7-3	TGTGCCAGCAGCCGGGTAGCGGGGAGCTCCTACAATGAGCAGTTCTTC	CASSRVAGSSYNEQFF
NA	TRBJ1-1	TRBD1	TRBV7-3	TGTGCCAGCAGCTCGGATTACAGGGGAAGAGGGACTGAAGCTTTCTTT	CASSSDYRGRGTEAFF
NA	TRBJ1-4	NA	TRBV5-1	TGCGCCAGCAGCCCGGGTGGGGGACGAGAGGAAAAACTGTTTTTT	CASSPGGGREEKLFF
NA	TRBJ2-1	NA	TRBV19	TGTGCCAGTAGGCTTAATCTACTGGATGAGCAGTTCTTC	CASRLNLLDEQFF
NA	TRBJ2-7	TRBD2	TRBV10-2	TGCGCCAGCCGAGCGGGAGCGGGCAACGAGCAGTACTTC	CASRAGAGNEQYF
NA	TRBJ1-1	TRBD1	TRBV6-1	TGTGCCAGCAGTGCTTGGCACAGGGGGAGGAACACTGAAGCTTTCTTT	CASSAWHRGRNTEAFF
NA	TRBJ2-2	NA	TRBV25-1	TGTGCCAGCAGTGAATCCGGCAGATACACCGGGGAGCTGTTTTTT	CASSESGRYTGELFF
NA	TRBJ2-3	NA	TRBV5-6	TGTGCCAGCAGCTTGGGATCCACAGATACGCAGTATTTT	CASSLGSTDTQYF
NA	TRBJ1-2	TRBD1	TRBV2	TGTGCCAGCAGTGGGGACAGCCGCTATGGCTACACCTTC	CASSGDSRYGYTF
NA	TRBJ1-5	NA	TRBV4-1	TGCGCCAGCAGCCACCAAACGAACGGGCTCCTAGCCCAGCCCCAGCATTTT	CASSHQTNGLLAQPQHF
NA	TRBJ1-1	NA	TRBV19	TGTGCCAGTAGTATACGGGGGGACACTGAAGCTTTCTTT	CASSIRGDTEAFF
NA	TRBJ2-3	NA	TRBV12-5	TGTGCTAGTGGTTTGGGTAGCGGAACCGCAGATACGCAGTATTTT	CASGLGSGTADTQYF
NA	TRBJ1-3	NA	TRBV7-9	TGTGCCAGCAGCGATACTACACCCCTCTCTGGAAACACCATATATTTT	CASSDTTPLSGNTIYF
NA	TRBJ1-1	NA	TRBV5-4	TGTGCCAGCAGCTTGACGGCCGTGAACACTGAAGCTTTCTTT	CASSLTAVNTEAFF
NA	TRBJ2-6	NA	TRBV10-3	TGTGCCATCAGTGGGCCCGGTGGGAGAGGAGGATCCGGGGCCAACGTCCTGACTTTC	CAISGPGGRGGSGANVLTF
NA	TRBJ2-3	NA	TRBV5-6	TGTGCCAGCAGCATGCCTGAGGGGTCGCAGTATTTT	CASSMPEGSQYF
NA	TRBJ2-7	NA	TRBV5-6	TGTGCCAGCAGCCCCGGGACAAACTCCTACGAGCAGTACTTC	CASSPGTNSYEQYF
NA	TRBJ2-5	NA	TRBV5-6	TGTGCCAGCAGCCATGCAGGATATGAGCAGTACTTC	CASSHAGYEQYF
NA	TRBJ2-1	TRBD2	TRBV9	TGTGCCAGCAGCGACAGGGGACTAGCGCACAATGAGCAGTTCTTC	CASSDRGLAHNEQFF
once	TRBJ2-1	NA	TRBV27	TGTGCCAGCAAGGTCGGCAGGGCGCCCAATGAGCAGTTCTTC	CASKVGRAPNEQFF
NA	TRBJ2-1	NA	TRBV10-3	TGTGCCATCAGTGAAGACCCATATTCCTACAATGAGCAGTTCTTC	CAISEDPYSYNEQFF
NA	TRBJ2-1	TRBD1	TRBV29-1	TGCAGCGCCTCCGACAGGGGGACCTACAATGAGCAGTTCTTC	CSASDRGTYNEQFF
NA	TRBJ2-7	TRBD2	TRBV5-1	TGCGCCAGCAGCTTGGGTGCGGGAGCTACCTACGAGCAGTACTTC	CASSLGAGATYEQYF
NA	TRBJ2-2	TRBD2	TRBV7-3	TGTGCCAGCAGCCCAACAAGCGGGAGGTTTACCACCGGGGAGCTGTTTTTT	CASSPTSGRFTTGELFF
NA	TRBJ2-6	NA	TRBV6-1	TGTGCCAGCAGTGACACGGGACGAGTTGCCCCCGGGGCCAACGTCCTGACTTTC	CASSDTGRVAPGANVLTF
NA	TRBJ2-3	NA	TRBV7-3	TGTGCCAGCAGCCCCAAAACTGAAGATACGCAGTATTTT	CASSPKTEDTQYF
NA	TRBJ1-2	NA	TRBV28	TGTGCCAGCGGACGACAGCCGAACTATGGCTACACCTTC	CASGRQPNYGYTF
NA	TRBJ1-1	NA	TRBV5-1	TGCGCCAGCAGCTTGACCCAGGGCGGCCGCTTGAACACTGAAGCTTTCTTT	CASSLTQGGRLNTEAFF
NA	TRBJ2-3	NA	TRBV27	TGTGCCAGCAGTTTGGGGGATCGCACAGATACGCAGTATTTT	CASSLGDRTDTQYF